Below are 2 T cell receptor beta chains sequenced from a single sample in a study of T cells after yellow fever vaccination. TCRdb processed the 5' RACE reads anew with MiXCR; each CDR3 protein has one entry. The data hold a few hundred thousand distinct CDR3 sequences, with about 3.5% observed a single time. The starting material was PBMCs, obtained on the day of the yellow fever booster vaccination. The source is a young man who received the YFV17D yellow fever vaccine.

At least ten counts were recorded for this clonotype. The gene calls are TRBV28 and TRBJ2-7, with D possibly called TRBD1 or TRBD2 (5 bases each). Per the germline V gene, CDR1 is MDHEN and CDR2 is SYDVKM. V lost 5 bases and J lost 5, with 13 bases in between. The CDR3 totals 13 residues. The CDR3 nucleotides are TGTGCCAGCAGTCTCCTTCGAGGGGACGAGCAGTACGTC. It translates to CASSLLRGDEQYV.

This clonotype was recorded many times. This chain links TRBV12-3 or TRBV12-4 with TRBJ2-2, with a possible D match to TRBD1 (6 bases). The CDR3 length is 14 residues. The V end was cut by 6 bases, the J end by 0 bases, with 8 bases between. The CDR3 DNA is TGTGCCAGCAGGGGACATACGAACACCGGGGAGCTGTTTTTT. Its protein is CASRGHTNTGELFF.